These 20 T cell receptor beta chains were sequenced from one sample in a study of cytomegalovirus exposure and HLA in healthy donors. Amplification used 60 Vbeta primers and 13 Jbeta primers. TCRdb keeps only in-frame clones here, not all; method: immunoSEQ multiplex PCR. The table includes fewer than 130,000 clones, about 80% detected once. What was sequenced was PBMCs. The receptors come from a man aged 50 or older in good health and CMV-seropositive.

The chain recombines TRBV15 with TRBJ2-3; possibly TRBD2 for D (6 bases). CDR1 and CDR2 (germline): LNHNV, YYDKDF (reference sequence). V dropped 0 bases and J dropped 5 bases, with 6 bases sitting between them. The CDR3 extends over 13 amino acids. This chain's CDR3 is CATSREGGDTQYF. The CDR3 coding sequence is TGTGCCACCAGCAGAGAGGGAGGAGATACGCAGTATTTT.

This clone was seen a few times. The rearrangement joins TRBV10-3 to TRBJ2-3; D is undetermined. Germline V gene data show CDR1 as ENHRY and CDR2 as SYGVKD. This CDR3 spans 14 amino acids. V was cut by 10 bases and J by 6 bases, with 20 bases left in between. The CDR3 sequence: CATRISTGPDTQYF. CDR3 coding DNA: TGTGCCACTAGAATTTCGACTGGTCCGGATACGCAGTATTTT.

The chain links TRBV7-9 to TRBJ2-3; no clear D gene. Trimming removed 5 bases at V and 0 bases at J, with 9 bases between. Germline V CDR1 and CDR2: SEHNR, FQNEAQ (reference sequence). The CDR3 covers 14 residues. CDR3 region: CASSRVSSTDTQYF. The CDR3 region has the DNA TGTGCCAGCAGCCGAGTATCTAGCACAGATACGCAGTATTTT.

The chain employs TRBV11-3 and TRBJ2-3; D perhaps matches TRBD1 (6 bases). V lost 5 bases and J lost 4, with 13 bases in between. The germline gives CDR1 SGHNT, CDR2 YENEEA. CDR3 length: 14 amino acids. CDR3 sequence: CASSPRAGADTQYF. The CDR3 coding sequence is TGTGCCAGCAGCCCGAGGGCAGGGGCAGATACGCAGTATTTT.

Turning to this clone: A read error may produce the germline difference seen at one junction end. The chain links TRBV5-1 to TRBJ2-1, with D perhaps TRBD2 (5 bases). This CDR3 region has 16 residues. Germline CDR1 and CDR2: SGHRS and YFSETQ. The CDR3 reads CASSFSTTDSNNEQFF. As DNA, the CDR3 is TGCGCCAGCAGCTTCAGTACGACGGACTCCAACAATGAGCAGTTCTTC.

The rearrangement joins TRBV9 to TRBJ2-1, with 10 bases that match TRBD2. The CDR3 extends over 16 amino acids. In germline, CDR1 is SGDLS, CDR2 YYNGEE. The V gene end was trimmed by 4 bases and the J gene end by 10 bases; junction bases not matched to a gene: 14. CDR3 amino acids: CASSPRWLAGEGEQFF. The CDR3 nucleotides read TGTGCCAGCAGCCCCCGGTGGCTAGCGGGAGAAGGGGAGCAGTTCTTC.

This clone was seen once. This sequence joins TRBV11-1 and TRBJ1-1; 7 bases line up with TRBD1. The junction had 14 bases not matched to a gene; V was cut back by 5 bases and J by 5 bases. This CDR3 comprises 16 residues. In germline, CDR1 is SGHAT, CDR2 FQDESV (reference sequence). The CDR3: CASSQTLMTGPTEAFF. Here the CDR3 DNA reads TGTGCCAGCAGCCAAACTCTAATGACAGGGCCAACTGAAGCTTTCTTT.

The table lists this clone with a few counts. This chain joins TRBV4-1 and TRBJ2-5; 12 positions agree with TRBD2. Germline V CDR1 and CDR2: MGHRA, YSYEKL. Unmatched junction bases numbered 0, after V lost 0 bases and J lost 4 bases. The CDR3 covers 15 residues. The CDR3 sequence: CASSQELAGGETQYF. CDR3 nucleotide sequence: TGCGCCAGCAGCCAAGAACTAGCGGGGGGAGAGACCCAGTACTTC.

The chain uses TRBV5-1 and TRBJ1-2; the D is unclear. The length of the CDR3 is 13 residues. From germline, CDR1 is SGHRS and CDR2 YFSETQ. V was clipped by 5 bases and J by 4 bases, with 12 bases between them. DNA of the CDR3: TGCGCCAGCAGTCGTGATAGAGGCTATGGCTACACCTTC. Residues: CASSRDRGYGYTF.

Here the CDR3 DNA reads TGTGCCAGCAGCGTAACCATCGGGGGACAGGGGATGGACGAGCAGTACTTC. As protein: CASSVTIGGQGMDEQYF. The chain joins TRBV9 to TRBJ2-7; the match to TRBD1 covers 10 bases. Germline CDR1 and CDR2: SGDLS and YYNGEE. The CDR3 has 17 residues. The V segment lost 1 base and the J segment 5 bases; nucleotides outside the gene matches: 12.

The chain combines TRBV18 with TRBJ2-1, with no clear D. V gave up 3 bases and J gave up 5 bases, with 8 bases separating them. Germline CDR1 and CDR2: KGHSH and LQKENI. This CDR3 is built from 13 residues. The CDR3 DNA follows: TGTGCCAGCTCACCTTCCCGGGACAATGAGCAGTTCTTC. Its translation is CASSPSRDNEQFF.

This clone was observed a single time. J is TRBJ1-1 and V is TRBV5-1; TRBD1 aligns across 11 bases. The CDR3 extends over 15 amino acids. The V segment lost 4 bases and the J segment 4 bases; nucleotides outside the gene matches: 6. Looked up from germline, CDR1 is SGHRS and CDR2 is YFSETQ. Written as DNA, the CDR3 is TGCGCCAGCAGCGCCCGGGACAGGGGGACCACTGAAGCTTTCTTT. This sequence encodes CASSARDRGTTEAFF.

The table lists this clone with a few counts. The genes are TRBV10-3 and TRBJ1-6; possible D gene TRBD1, 5 bases. Trimming left V 0 bases short and J 0 bases short, with 12 bases between. CDR3 length: 18 amino acids. CDR1 and CDR2 (germline): ENHRY, SYGVKD. CDR3 protein: CAISESAGPSSYNSPLHF. The CDR3 DNA reads TGTGCCATCAGTGAGTCGGCAGGGCCGAGCTCCTATAATTCACCCCTCCACTTT.

The chain has TRBV7-9 and TRBJ1-1; 10 bases map to TRBD1. The germline CDR1 and CDR2 sequences are SEHNR and FQNEAQ (reference sequence). This CDR3 region has 18 residues. Losses at the gene ends were 0 bases for V and 2 bases for J; bases not matched to a gene: 9. CDR3 protein: CASSLAPPGQGRNTEAFF. The CDR3, as DNA: TGTGCCAGCAGCTTAGCGCCCCCGGGACAGGGGAGAAACACTGAAGCTTTCTTT.

In the case of this clone: One junction end does not reproduce the germline sequence, and a read error may be involved. This chain uses TRBV7-9 with TRBJ2-7; 8 bases line up with TRBD1. Germline V gene data show CDR1 as SEHNR and CDR2 as FQNEAQ (reference sequence). The CDR3 totals 16 residues. CDR3 sequence (DNA): TGTTCCAGCAGCTTAAGTCGGACAGGGCCTACCTACGAGCAGTACTTC. Protein sequence: CSSSLSRTGPTYEQYF.

V usage is TRBV9 and J usage is TRBJ2-2; TRBD1 agrees at 8 bases. Germline trimming cut 4 bases from V and 6 bases from J; bases unmatched to any gene: 11. The CDR3 has 16 amino acids. CDR1 SGDLS and CDR2 YYNGEE come from the germline V gene. The CDR3 nucleotides read TGTGCCAGCAGCTTCGATGGGACAGGACTGGCCGGGGAGCTGTTTTTT. It codes for CASSFDGTGLAGELFF.

This clone was observed a single time. This chain links TRBV27 with TRBJ2-3, with no clear D. The germline V gene encodes CDR1 MNHEY and CDR2 SMNVEV (reference sequence). V shed 4 bases and J shed 1 base, with 9 bases lying between them. The CDR3 runs 14 residues. This CDR3 is CASSWSRGTDTQYF. For the CDR3, the DNA is TGTGCCAGCAGTTGGTCCCGAGGCACAGATACGCAGTATTTT.

This sequence joins TRBV10-2 and TRBJ2-3; 10 positions agree with TRBD2. The CDR3 runs 15 residues. In germline, CDR1 is WSHSY, CDR2 SAAADI. Trimming at V came to 8 bases and at J to 1 base, leaving 6 bases not matched to a gene. The CDR3 DNA sequence: TGCGCCAGCTACATCCTAGCGGGGGGCACAGATACGCAGTATTTT. Protein product: CASYILAGGTDTQYF.

This clone was seen more than once but under ten times. This rearrangement joins TRBV30 to TRBJ2-5; 9 bases map to TRBD1. This CDR3 contains 13 residues. The germline CDR1 and CDR2 sequences are GTSNPN and SVGIG (reference sequence). After removal of 5 bases from V and 2 bases from J, the junction contained 3 bases not matched to a gene. CDR3 region: CAWLGQGQETQYF. The CDR3 bases are TGTGCCTGGCTGGGACAGGGTCAAGAGACCCAGTACTTC.

The chain links TRBV9 to TRBJ1-3; TRBD1 aligns across 9 bases. Germline V gives CDR1 SGDLS, CDR2 YYNGEE. V dropped 3 bases and J dropped 7; count of bases not matched to a gene: 5. The CDR3 totals 14 residues. The CDR3 DNA sequence: TGTGCCAGCAGCGCCGCGACAGGGGGGAACACCATATATTTT. It translates to CASSAATGGNTIYF.